This TCR beta chain was observed in a study of blood T cell repertoires in COVID-19. Study-wide context: Both acute and convalescent COVID-19 samples were obtained from the United States, Italy and Spain. T cells, B-cell-depleted T cells, or PBMCs provided the cDNA or gDNA that served as material.

CDR3 length: 17 amino acids. Germline values: CDR1 ENHRY, CDR2 SYGVKD. The V end was cut by 0 bases, the J end by 0 bases, with 12 bases between. TCRdb keeps only in-frame clones here, not all; method: immunoSEQ multiplex PCR. Found here are some 290,000 clones, about 86% of them singletons; the top ten hold around 3%. The chain combines TRBV10-3 with TRBJ1-5, with no clear D. This TCR came from a woman aged 55-70 years with active or convalescent COVID-19. The sample was peripheral blood. The chain's CDR3 is CAISESTPVNSNQPQHF. CDR3 in DNA: TGTGCCATCAGTGAGTCGACTCCAGTCAATAGCAATCAGCCCCAGCATTTT.